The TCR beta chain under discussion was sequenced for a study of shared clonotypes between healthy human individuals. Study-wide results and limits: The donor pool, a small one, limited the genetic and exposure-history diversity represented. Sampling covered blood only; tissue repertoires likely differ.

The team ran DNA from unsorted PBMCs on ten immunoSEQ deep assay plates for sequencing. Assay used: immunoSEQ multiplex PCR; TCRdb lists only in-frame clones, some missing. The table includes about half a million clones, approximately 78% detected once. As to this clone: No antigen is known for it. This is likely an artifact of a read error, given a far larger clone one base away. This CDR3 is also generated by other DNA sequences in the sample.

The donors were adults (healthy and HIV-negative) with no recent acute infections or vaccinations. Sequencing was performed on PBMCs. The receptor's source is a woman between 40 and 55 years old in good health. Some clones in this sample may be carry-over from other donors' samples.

The CDR3 spells CSALGYEQYF. The CDR3 region has the DNA TGTAGTGCCTTAGGGTACGAGCAGTACTTC. V usage is TRBV20-1 and J usage is TRBJ2-7; no definite D call. CDR3 size: 10 residues. Per the germline V gene, CDR1 is DFQATT and CDR2 is SNEGSKA (reference sequence).